The next 16 T cell receptor beta chains were all read from a single sample in a study of vaccination and CD4 T cells after COVID-19. The antigens of these receptors remain unknown. Treatment specified: approximately nine-day PBMC culture with coronavirus spike peptide pools or control peptides (ViraFEST assay). Once obtained from cultured CD4+ T cells, the DNA was sequenced using the Oncomine TCR Beta short-read assay. Each CDR3 protein is one row after TCRdb ran MiXCR on the PCR reads. The sample has more than 9,000 distinct CDR3 sequences, 55% to 65% seen once. Sequencing was carried out using CD4+ T cells from blood, cultured in vitro. The source is a human donor who had recovered from COVID-19.

The chain is built from TRBV7-6 and TRBJ2-1; D may match TRBD1 or TRBD2 (5 bases each). The V gene lost 1 base and the J gene lost 0 bases, with 19 bases spanning the gap. The CDR3 is 19 amino acids. Per germline, CDR1 SGHVS and CDR2 FNYEAQ. CDR3 in amino acids: CASSLEAGHRHSSYNEQFF. The CDR3 coding sequence is TGTGCCAGCAGCTTAGAGGCGGGCCACAGGCATAGCTCCTACAATGAGCAGTTCTTC. Together with reference TRBV7-6 and TRBJ2-1, the CDR3 gives the full variable domain: GAGVSQSPRYKVTKRGQDVALRCDPISGHVSLYWYRQALGQGPEFLTYFNYEAQQDKSGLPNDRFSAERPEGSISTLTIQRTEQRDSAMYRCASSLEAGHRHSSYNEQFFGPGTRLTVL.

This clonotype was counted a few times. The rearrangement links TRBV2 to TRBJ1-6; no definite D call. Germline CDR1 SNHLY, CDR2 FYNNEI. The CDR3 totals 17 residues. Trimming left V 6 bases short and J 0 bases short, with 15 bases between. The CDR3 DNA reads as TGTGCCAGCAGAGTCCTCGAACGCGGCTCCTATAATTCACCCCTCCACTTT. It is translated as CASRVLERGSYNSPLHF. The entire variable domain, with the rest obtained from reference TRBV2 and TRBJ1-6, is as follows: EPEVTQTPSHQVTQMGQEVILRCVPISNHLYFYWYRQILGQKVEFLVSFYNNEISEKSEIFDDQFSVERPDGSNFTLKIRSTKLEDSAMYFCASRVLERGSYNSPLHFGNGTRLTVT.

This chain uses TRBV30 with TRBJ1-5; D gene ambiguous. Germline CDR1 GTSNPN, CDR2 SVGIG (reference sequence). The CDR3 has 13 residues. Deletions cut 3 bases from V and 2 bases from J, with 8 bases between. The DNA of the CDR3 is TGTGCCTGGAGCGAGGGTGGCAATCAGCCCCAGCATTTT. Protein: CAWSEGGNQPQHF.

The J gene is TRBJ2-1, the V gene TRBV28, with TRBD2 matching over 13 bases. Germline CDR1 and CDR2: MDHEN and SYDVKM. The trim removed 5 bases at V and 4 bases at J, leaving 11 bases unmatched. CDR3 length: 18 amino acids. The CDR3 is CASSTPGLAGNGYNEQFF. CDR3 coding DNA: TGTGCCAGCAGTACCCCGGGACTAGCGGGAAACGGGTACAATGAGCAGTTCTTC. The full variable domain, in which reference TRBV28 and TRBJ2-1 provide the parts outside the CDR3, is DVKVTQSSRYLVKRTGEKVFLECVQDMDHENMFWYRQDPGLGLRLIYFSYDVKMKEKGDIPEGYSVSREKKERFSLILESASTNQTSMYLCASSTPGLAGNGYNEQFFGPGTRLTVL.

This chain links TRBV6-1 with TRBJ2-5, with TRBD2 matching over 15 bases. The CDR3 runs to 19 residues. The V gene's germline CDR1 is MNHNS and CDR2 SASEGT. V trimming: 4 bases; J trimming: 5 bases; junction bases outside the gene matches: 14. CDR3: CASSAGFWTSGRGGETQYF. The CDR3 nucleotides are TGTGCCAGCAGTGCAGGGTTTTGGACTAGCGGGAGGGGTGGGGAGACCCAGTACTTC.

The V gene is TRBV2, the J gene TRBJ2-1, with 11 bases identical to TRBD2. Losses at the gene ends were 9 bases for V and 4 bases for J; bases not matched to a gene: 5. The CDR3 is 14 residues long. Germline V gene data show CDR1 as SNHLY and CDR2 as FYNNEI. The CDR3 DNA follows: TGTGCCAGTGACCTAGCGGGAGGTTACAATGAGCAGTTCTTC. Protein product: CASDLAGGYNEQFF.

The CDR3 region is CASTQSWAGGTYGYTF. CDR3 in DNA: TGTGCCAGTACCCAATCATGGGCAGGGGGCACCTATGGCTACACCTTC. V usage is TRBV19 and J usage is TRBJ1-2, with 8 bases that match TRBD1. CDR1 LNHDA and CDR2 SQIVND come from the germline V gene (reference sequence). The length of the CDR3 is 16 residues. The V segment lost 7 bases and the J segment 4 bases; nucleotides outside the gene matches: 14. Supplemented by reference TRBV19 and TRBJ1-2, the full variable domain reads DGGITQSPKYLFRKEGQNVTLSCEQNLNHDAMYWYRQDPGQGLRLIYYSQIVNDFQKGDIAEGYSVSREKKESFPLTVTSAQKNPTAFYLCASTQSWAGGTYGYTFGSGTRLTVV.

The chain links TRBV6-5 to TRBJ2-1; unclear D gene. Between the trimmed V and J ends, which lost 2 bases and 7 bases, there was a span of 15 bases. Germline V gene data show CDR1 as MNHEY and CDR2 as SVGAGI. The CDR3 has 15 amino acids. Here the CDR3 DNA reads TGTGCCAGCAGTTACGGGCGGCTATACATTAATGAGCAGTTCTTC. Encoded protein: CASSYGRLYINEQFF.

This chain connects TRBV20-1 to TRBJ2-2; 8 bases fit TRBD2. Trimming cost V 1 base and J 0 bases; bases outside gene matches: 4. The CDR3 is 16 amino acids. Germline CDR1 DFQATT, CDR2 SNEGSKA (reference sequence). The CDR3 protein is CSARGVSGANTGELFF. CDR3 DNA: TGCAGTGCTAGAGGGGTTAGCGGGGCGAACACCGGGGAGCTGTTTTTT.

The chain combines TRBV7-3 with TRBJ2-5; 10 positions match TRBD1. Per the germline V gene, CDR1 is SGHTA and CDR2 is FQGTGA. With V trimmed by 5 bases and J by 2 bases, 2 bases remained unmatched. The length of the CDR3 is 14 residues. DNA for the CDR3: TGTGCCAGCAGCGTGGGACAGGGGCAAGAGACCCAGTACTTC. Translated, it gives CASSVGQGQETQYF.

This rearrangement joins TRBV5-1 to TRBJ2-3; weak D call: TRBD2 (6 bases). With 3 bases removed from V and 0 bases from J, the gap between germline ends came to 17 bases. Per the germline V gene, CDR1 is SGHRS and CDR2 is YFSETQ. This CDR3 spans 17 amino acids. The CDR3 here is CASSSAATSQSTDTQYF. CDR3 nucleotides: TGCGCCAGCAGCTCCGCTGCTACTAGCCAAAGCACAGATACGCAGTATTTT. Looking up the rest from reference TRBV5-1 and TRBJ2-3 gives the full variable domain: KAGVTQTPRYLIKTRGQQVTLSCSPISGHRSVSWYQQTPGQGLQFLFEYFSETQRNKGNFPGRFSGRQFSNSRSEMNVSTLELGDSALYLCASSSAATSQSTDTQYFGPGTRLTVL.

This chain links TRBV20-1 with TRBJ2-3, with 11 bases fitting TRBD2. The J segment lost 4 bases and the V segment lost 5 bases, leaving 5 bases of the junction unmatched. The germline V gene has CDR1 DFQATT and CDR2 SNEGSKA (reference sequence). CDR3 length: 14 residues. In DNA form, the CDR3 reads TGCAGTGCTGTACTAGCGGGAGTCGCAGATACGCAGTATTTT. Its protein is CSAVLAGVADTQYF.

The gene calls are TRBV7-2 and TRBJ2-3, with 11 nucleotides matching TRBD2. The CDR3 runs 17 residues. CDR1 SGHTA and CDR2 FQGNSA come from the germline V gene. The junction had 4 bases not matched to a gene; V was cut back by 2 bases and J by 0 bases. CDR3 region: CASSLILAGGSTDTQYF. The CDR3, as DNA: TGTGCCAGCAGCTTAATTTTAGCGGGAGGGAGCACAGATACGCAGTATTTT.

The chain recombines TRBV6-2 or TRBV6-3 with TRBJ2-1; no reliable D call. The CDR3 has 14 amino acids. Germline V gene lookup returns CDR1 MNHEY and CDR2 SVGEGT. V was shortened by 6 bases and J by 4 bases, with 13 bases between the two germline ends. The CDR3 DNA sequence: TGTGCCAGCAGCCCCGTCGGTCGGTACAATGAGCAGTTCTTC. Protein: CASSPVGRYNEQFF.

This clonotype has just a few counts. The rearrangement links TRBV7-9 to TRBJ2-1, with TRBD2 as a possible D gene (5 bases). Trimming took 4 bases from V and 5 from J, leaving 21 bases between them. There are 17 residues in the CDR3. Germline V gives CDR1 SEHNR, CDR2 FQNEAQ (reference sequence). CDR3 sequence (DNA): TGTGCCAGCAGCTATCGATCGCGAAACTCGGGGAACAATGAGCAGTTCTTC. Protein: CASSYRSRNSGNNEQFF.

This clonotype is classed as large (0.1 to 1%). This chain connects TRBV2 to TRBJ2-5; possible D gene TRBD1, 6 bases. CDR3 length: 14 residues. Trimming took off 6 bases at V and 4 bases at J, with 15 bases between the two ends. Germline V gene sequence: CDR1 SNHLY, CDR2 FYNNEI. CDR3 amino acids: CASSVVQGSETQYF. The CDR3 nucleotides are TGTGCCAGCAGCGTAGTACAGGGATCAGAGACCCAGTACTTC.